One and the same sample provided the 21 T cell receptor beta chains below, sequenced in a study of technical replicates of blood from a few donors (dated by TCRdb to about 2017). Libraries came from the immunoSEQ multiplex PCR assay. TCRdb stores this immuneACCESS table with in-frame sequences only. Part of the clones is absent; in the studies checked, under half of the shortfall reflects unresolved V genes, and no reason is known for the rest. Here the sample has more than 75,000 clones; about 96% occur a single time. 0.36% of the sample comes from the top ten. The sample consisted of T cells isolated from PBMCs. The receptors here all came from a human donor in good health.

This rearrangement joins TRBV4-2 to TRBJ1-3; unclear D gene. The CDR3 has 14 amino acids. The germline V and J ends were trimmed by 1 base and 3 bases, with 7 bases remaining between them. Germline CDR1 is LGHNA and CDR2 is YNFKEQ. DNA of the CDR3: TGTGCCAGCAGCCAAGGGGAGAATGGAAACACCATATATTTT. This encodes CASSQGENGNTIYF.

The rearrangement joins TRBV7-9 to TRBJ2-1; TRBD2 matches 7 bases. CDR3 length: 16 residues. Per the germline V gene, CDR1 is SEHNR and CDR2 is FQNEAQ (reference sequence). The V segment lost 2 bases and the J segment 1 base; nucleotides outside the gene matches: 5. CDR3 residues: CASSLQGGVSYNEQFF. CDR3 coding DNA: TGTGCCAGCAGCTTACAGGGAGGGGTATCCTACAATGAGCAGTTCTTC.

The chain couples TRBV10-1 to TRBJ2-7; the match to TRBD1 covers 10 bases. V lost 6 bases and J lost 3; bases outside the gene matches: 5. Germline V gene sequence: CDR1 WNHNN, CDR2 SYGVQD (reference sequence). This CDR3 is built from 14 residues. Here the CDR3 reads CASSSGQGYYEQYF. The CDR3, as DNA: TGCGCCAGCAGCTCGGGACAGGGGTACTACGAGCAGTACTTC.

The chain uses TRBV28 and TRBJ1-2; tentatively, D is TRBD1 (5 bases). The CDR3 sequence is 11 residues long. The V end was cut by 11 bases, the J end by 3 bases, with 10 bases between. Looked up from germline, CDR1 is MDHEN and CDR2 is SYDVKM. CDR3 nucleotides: TGTGCCGTCCGGGACTACTATGGCTACACCTTC. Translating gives CAVRDYYGYTF.

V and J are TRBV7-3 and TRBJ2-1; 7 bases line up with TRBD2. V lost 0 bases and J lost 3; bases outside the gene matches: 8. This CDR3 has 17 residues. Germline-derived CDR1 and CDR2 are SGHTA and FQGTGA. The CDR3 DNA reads TGTGCCAGCAGCTTAACGGGGGGGACTGAGATCTACAATGAGCAGTTCTTC. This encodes CASSLTGGTEIYNEQFF.

For the CDR3, the DNA is TGCGCCAGCAGTGACCTGGACAGGACCCAGTACTTC. Protein: CASSDLDRTQYF. This chain links TRBV10-2 with TRBJ2-5; weak D call: TRBD1 (6 bases). This CDR3 comprises 12 residues. Trimming took 3 bases from V and 7 from J, leaving 9 bases between them. Germline CDR1 is WSHSY and CDR2 is SAAADI.

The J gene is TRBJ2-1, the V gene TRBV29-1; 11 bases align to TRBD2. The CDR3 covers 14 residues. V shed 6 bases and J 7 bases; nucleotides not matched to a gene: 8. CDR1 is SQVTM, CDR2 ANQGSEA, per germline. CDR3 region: CSVATSGSWNEQFF. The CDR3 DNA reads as TGCAGCGTCGCCACTAGCGGGAGTTGGAATGAGCAGTTCTTC.

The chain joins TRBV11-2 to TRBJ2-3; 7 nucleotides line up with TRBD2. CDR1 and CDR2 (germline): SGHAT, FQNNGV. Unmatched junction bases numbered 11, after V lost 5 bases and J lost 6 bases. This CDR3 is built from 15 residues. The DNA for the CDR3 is TGTGCCAGCAGCCCGCTCGGGCGGGAGATGGATACGCAGTATTTT. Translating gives CASSPLGREMDTQYF.

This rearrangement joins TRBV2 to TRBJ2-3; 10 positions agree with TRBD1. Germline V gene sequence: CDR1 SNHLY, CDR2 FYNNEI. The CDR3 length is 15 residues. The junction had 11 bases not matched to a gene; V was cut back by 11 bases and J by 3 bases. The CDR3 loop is CAGRQGADPTDTQYF. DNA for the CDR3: TGTGCCGGAAGACAGGGGGCCGACCCTACAGATACGCAGTATTTT.

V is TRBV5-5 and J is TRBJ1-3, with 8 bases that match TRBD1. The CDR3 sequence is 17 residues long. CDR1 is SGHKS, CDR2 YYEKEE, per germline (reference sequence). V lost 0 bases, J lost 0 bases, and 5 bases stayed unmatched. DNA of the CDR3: TGTGCCAGCAGCTTGGGACAGGGGATTCTCTCTGGAAACACCATATATTTT. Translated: CASSLGQGILSGNTIYF. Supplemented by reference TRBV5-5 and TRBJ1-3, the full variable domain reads DAGVTQSPTHLIKTRGQQVTLRCSPISGHKSVSWYQQVLGQGPQFIFQYYEKEERGRGNFPDRFSARQFPNYSSELNVNALLLGDSALYLCASSLGQGILSGNTIYFGEGSWLTVV.

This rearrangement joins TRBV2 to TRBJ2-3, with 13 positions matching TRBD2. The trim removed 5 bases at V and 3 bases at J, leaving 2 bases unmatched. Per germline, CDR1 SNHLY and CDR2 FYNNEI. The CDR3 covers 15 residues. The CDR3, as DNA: TGTGCCAGCAGTAGACTAGCGGGAGGAACAGATACGCAGTATTTT. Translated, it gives CASSRLAGGTDTQYF.

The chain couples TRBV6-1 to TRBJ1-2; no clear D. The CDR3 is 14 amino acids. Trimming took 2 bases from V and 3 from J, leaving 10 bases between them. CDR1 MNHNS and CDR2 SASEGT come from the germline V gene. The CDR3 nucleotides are TGTGCCAGCAGTGAACAGGAACATGACTATGGCTACACCTTC. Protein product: CASSEQEHDYGYTF.

CDR3 sequence (DNA): TGCGCCAGCAGCCAGCCGGCGGGCGAGCAGTACTTC. Residues: CASSQPAGEQYF. This chain links TRBV4-1 with TRBJ2-7, with D possibly matching TRBD2 (5 bases). Trimming removed 3 bases at V and 6 bases at J, with 9 bases between. The germline V gene encodes CDR1 MGHRA and CDR2 YSYEKL. The CDR3 is made up of 12 amino acids.

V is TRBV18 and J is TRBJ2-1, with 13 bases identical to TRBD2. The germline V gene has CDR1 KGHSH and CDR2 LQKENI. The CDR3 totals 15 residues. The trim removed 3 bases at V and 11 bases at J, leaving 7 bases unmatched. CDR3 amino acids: CASSPNGLAGEKQFF. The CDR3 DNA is TGTGCCAGCTCACCGAATGGACTAGCGGGAGAGAAGCAGTTCTTC. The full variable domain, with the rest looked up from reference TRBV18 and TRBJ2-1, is NAGVMQNPRHLVRRRGQEARLRCSPMKGHSHVYWYRQLPEEGLKFMVYLQKENIIDESGMPKERFSAEFPKEGPSILRIQQVVRGDSAAYFCASSPNGLAGEKQFFGPGTRLTVL.

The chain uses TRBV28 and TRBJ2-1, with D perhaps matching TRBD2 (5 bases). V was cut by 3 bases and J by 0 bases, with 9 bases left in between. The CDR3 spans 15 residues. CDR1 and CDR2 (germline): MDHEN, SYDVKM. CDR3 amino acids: CASSFISASYNEQFF. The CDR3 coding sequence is TGTGCCAGCAGTTTTATTAGCGCCTCCTACAATGAGCAGTTCTTC.

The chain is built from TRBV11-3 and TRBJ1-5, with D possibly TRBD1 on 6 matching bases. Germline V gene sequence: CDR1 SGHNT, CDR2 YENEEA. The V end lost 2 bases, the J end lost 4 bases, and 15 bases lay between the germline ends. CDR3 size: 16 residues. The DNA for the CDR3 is TGTGCCAGCAGCTTATGCTGGACAGTAGGAAATCAGCCCCAGCATTTT. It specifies CASSLCWTVGNQPQHF.

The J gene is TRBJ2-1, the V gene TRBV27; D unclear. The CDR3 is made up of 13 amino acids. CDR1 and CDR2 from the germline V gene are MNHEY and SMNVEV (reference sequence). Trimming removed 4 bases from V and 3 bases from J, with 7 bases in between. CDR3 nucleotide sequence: TGTGCCAGCAGTTCCCGTGTCTACAATGAGCAGTTCTTC. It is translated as CASSSRVYNEQFF.

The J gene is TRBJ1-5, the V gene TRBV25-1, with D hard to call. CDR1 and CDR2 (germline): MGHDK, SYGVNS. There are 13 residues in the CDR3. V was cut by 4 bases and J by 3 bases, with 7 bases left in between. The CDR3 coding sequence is TGTGCCAGCAGTGGAGGGTTCAATCAGCCCCAGCATTTT. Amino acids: CASSGGFNQPQHF.

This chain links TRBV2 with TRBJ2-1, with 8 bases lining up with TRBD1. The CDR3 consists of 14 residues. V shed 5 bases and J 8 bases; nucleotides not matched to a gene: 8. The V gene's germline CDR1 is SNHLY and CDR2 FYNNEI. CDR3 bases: TGTGCCAGCAGTCAGGGGGCCCCCGGCGATGAGCAGTTCTTC. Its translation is CASSQGAPGDEQFF.

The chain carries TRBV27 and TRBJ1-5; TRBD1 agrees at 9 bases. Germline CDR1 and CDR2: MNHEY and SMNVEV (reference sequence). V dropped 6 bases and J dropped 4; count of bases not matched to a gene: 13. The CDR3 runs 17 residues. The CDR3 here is CASRPWTGDLGNQPQHF. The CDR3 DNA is TGTGCCAGCAGGCCTTGGACAGGGGATTTGGGAAATCAGCCCCAGCATTTT.

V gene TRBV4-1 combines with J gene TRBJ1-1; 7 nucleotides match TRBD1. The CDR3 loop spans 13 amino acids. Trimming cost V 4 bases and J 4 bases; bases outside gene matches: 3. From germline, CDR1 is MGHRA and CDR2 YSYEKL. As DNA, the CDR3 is TGCGCCAGCAGCCTAAGACAGGGCACTGAAGCTTTCTTT. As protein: CASSLRQGTEAFF.